The 4 T cell receptor beta chains reported below all come from one sample, sequenced in a study of OX40 agonist ivuxolimab in advanced cancers. The table came from immunoSEQ multiplex PCR; TCRdb's copy has only in-frame clones and leaves some out. In the table there are tens of thousands of clones, roughly 87% of which are singletons. The source was CD4+ or CD8+ T cells sorted from blood, collected in a trial of the OX40 agonist ivuxolimab. Receptors originate from an adult with an advanced solid tumor such as melanoma, head and neck, liver or kidney cancer.

This clone was counted a few times. The chain combines TRBV6-1 with TRBJ1-1, with D hard to call. The CDR3 sequence is 13 residues long. The V end was cut by 2 bases, the J end by 5 bases, with 9 bases between. Germline V CDR1 and CDR2: MNHNS, SASEGT. CDR3 sequence: CASSELRRTEAFF. CDR3 DNA: TGTGCCAGCAGTGAACTTAGAAGGACTGAAGCTTTCTTT.

This rearrangement joins TRBV6-5 to TRBJ2-3; possible D gene TRBD2, 5 bases. The CDR3 extends over 15 amino acids. The germline gives CDR1 MNHEY, CDR2 SVGAGI. V was clipped by 3 bases and J by 1 base, with 11 bases between them. This CDR3 reads CASSYLTTRTDTQYF. The CDR3 DNA sequence: TGTGCCAGCAGTTATCTGACTACCCGCACAGATACGCAGTATTTT.

Only one count was recorded for this clone. The genes are TRBV7-9 and TRBJ1-1, with D possibly matching TRBD1 (5 bases). This CDR3 contains 15 residues. Germline V gene lookup returns CDR1 SEHNR and CDR2 FQNEAQ (reference sequence). V was pared by 3 bases and J by 1 base, with 12 bases between. The CDR3 here is CASSLGGSANTEAFF. In DNA, the CDR3 is TGTGCCAGCAGCTTGGGGGGTTCGGCGAACACTGAAGCTTTCTTT.

The sample holds a few counts of this clone. This sequence joins TRBV9 and TRBJ2-1; 8 nucleotides agree with TRBD2. Trimming cost V 4 bases and J 5 bases; bases outside gene matches: 11. The length of the CDR3 is 16 residues. Germline V gene data show CDR1 as SGDLS and CDR2 as YYNGEE. CDR3 in amino acids: CASSPLSGRLDNEQFF. The CDR3 bases are TGTGCCAGCAGCCCCCTCAGCGGGAGATTAGACAATGAGCAGTTCTTC.